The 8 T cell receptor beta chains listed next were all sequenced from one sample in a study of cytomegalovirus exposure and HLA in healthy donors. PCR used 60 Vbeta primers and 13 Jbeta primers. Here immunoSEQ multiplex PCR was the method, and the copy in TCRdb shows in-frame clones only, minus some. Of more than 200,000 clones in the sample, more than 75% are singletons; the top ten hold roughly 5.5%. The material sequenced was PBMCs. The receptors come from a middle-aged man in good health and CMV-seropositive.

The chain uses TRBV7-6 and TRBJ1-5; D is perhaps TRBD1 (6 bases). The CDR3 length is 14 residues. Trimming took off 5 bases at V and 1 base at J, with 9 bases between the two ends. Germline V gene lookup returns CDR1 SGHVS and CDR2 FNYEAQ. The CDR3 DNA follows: TGTGCCAGCAGCCAAGGGGGAAGCAATCAGCCCCAGCATTTT. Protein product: CASSQGGSNQPQHF.

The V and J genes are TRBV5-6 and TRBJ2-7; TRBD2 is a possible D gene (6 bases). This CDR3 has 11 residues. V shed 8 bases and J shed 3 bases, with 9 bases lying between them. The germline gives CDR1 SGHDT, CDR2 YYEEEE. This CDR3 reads CASHGGYEQYF. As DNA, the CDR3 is TGTGCCAGTCACGGGGGCTACGAGCAGTACTTC.

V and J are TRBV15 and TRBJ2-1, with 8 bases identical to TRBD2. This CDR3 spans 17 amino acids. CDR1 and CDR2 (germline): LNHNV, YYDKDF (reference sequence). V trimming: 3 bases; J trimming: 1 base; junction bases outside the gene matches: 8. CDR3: CATSRGPLAASYNEQFF. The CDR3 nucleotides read TGTGCCACCAGCAGGGGGCCACTAGCGGCGTCCTACAATGAGCAGTTCTTC.

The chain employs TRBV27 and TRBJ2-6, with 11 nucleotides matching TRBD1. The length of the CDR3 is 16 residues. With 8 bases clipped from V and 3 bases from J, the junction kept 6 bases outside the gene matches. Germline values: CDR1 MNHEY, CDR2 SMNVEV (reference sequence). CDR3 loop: CASGGQGASGANVLTF. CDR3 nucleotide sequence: TGTGCCAGCGGTGGACAGGGGGCCAGTGGGGCCAACGTCCTGACTTTC.

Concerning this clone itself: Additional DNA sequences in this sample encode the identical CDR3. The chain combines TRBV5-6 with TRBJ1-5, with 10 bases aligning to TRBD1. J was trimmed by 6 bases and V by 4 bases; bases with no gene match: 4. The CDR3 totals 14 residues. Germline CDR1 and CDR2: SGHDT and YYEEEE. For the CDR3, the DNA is TGTGCCAGCAGCCTCGGACAGGGGGGTCAGCCCCAGCATTTT. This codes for CASSLGQGGQPQHF.

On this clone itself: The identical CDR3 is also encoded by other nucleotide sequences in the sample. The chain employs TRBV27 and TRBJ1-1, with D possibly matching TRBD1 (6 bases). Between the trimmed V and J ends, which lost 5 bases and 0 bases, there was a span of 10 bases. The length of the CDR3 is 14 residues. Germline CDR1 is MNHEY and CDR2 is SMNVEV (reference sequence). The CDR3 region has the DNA TGTGCCAGCAGTCTACAGGGCTTGAACACTGAAGCTTTCTTT. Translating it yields CASSLQGLNTEAFF.

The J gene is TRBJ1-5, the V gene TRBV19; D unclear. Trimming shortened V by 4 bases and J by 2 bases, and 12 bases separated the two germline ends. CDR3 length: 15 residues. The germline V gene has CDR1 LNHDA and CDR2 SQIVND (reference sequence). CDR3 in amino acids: CASSRATPGNQPQHF. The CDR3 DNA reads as TGTGCCAGTAGTAGGGCCACCCCGGGCAATCAGCCCCAGCATTTT.

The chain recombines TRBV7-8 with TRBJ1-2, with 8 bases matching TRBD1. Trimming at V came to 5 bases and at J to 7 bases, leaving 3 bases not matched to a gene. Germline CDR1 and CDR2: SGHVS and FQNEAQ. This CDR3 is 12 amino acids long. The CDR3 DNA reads TGTGCCAGCAGCGTCACAGGGGGTGGCTACACCTTC. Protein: CASSVTGGGYTF.